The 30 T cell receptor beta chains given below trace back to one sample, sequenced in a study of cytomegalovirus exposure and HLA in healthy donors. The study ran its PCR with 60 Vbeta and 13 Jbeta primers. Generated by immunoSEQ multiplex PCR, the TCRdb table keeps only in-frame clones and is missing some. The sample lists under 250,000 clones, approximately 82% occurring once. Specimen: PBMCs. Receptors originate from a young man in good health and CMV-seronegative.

The CDR3 sequence is CASSNRVPTYEQYF. The CDR3 bases are TGTGCCAGCAGCAACCGGGTCCCAACCTACGAGCAGTACTTC. The chain uses TRBV7-8 and TRBJ2-7; D is ambiguous. The CDR3 is 14 residues long. V was shortened by 5 bases and J by 2 bases, with 13 bases between the two germline ends. Germline V gene data show CDR1 as SGHVS and CDR2 as FQNEAQ.

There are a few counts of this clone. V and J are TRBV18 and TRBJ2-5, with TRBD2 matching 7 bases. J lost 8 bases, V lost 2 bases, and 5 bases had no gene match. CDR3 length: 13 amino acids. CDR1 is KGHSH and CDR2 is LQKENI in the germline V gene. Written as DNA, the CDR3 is TGTGCCAGCTCACCATTAGGGAGGGATACCCAGTACTTC. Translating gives CASSPLGRDTQYF.

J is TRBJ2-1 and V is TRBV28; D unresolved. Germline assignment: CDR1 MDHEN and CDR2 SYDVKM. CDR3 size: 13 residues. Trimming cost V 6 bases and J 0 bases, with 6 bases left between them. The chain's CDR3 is CASSTGSYNEQFF. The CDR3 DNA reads TGTGCCAGCAGCACCGGCTCCTACAATGAGCAGTTCTTC.

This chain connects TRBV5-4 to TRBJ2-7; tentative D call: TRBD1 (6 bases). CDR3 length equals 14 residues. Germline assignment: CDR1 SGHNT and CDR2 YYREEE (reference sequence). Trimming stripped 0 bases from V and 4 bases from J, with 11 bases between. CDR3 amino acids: CASSLANREYEQYF. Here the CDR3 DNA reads TGTGCCAGCAGCTTGGCTAACAGGGAGTACGAGCAGTACTTC.

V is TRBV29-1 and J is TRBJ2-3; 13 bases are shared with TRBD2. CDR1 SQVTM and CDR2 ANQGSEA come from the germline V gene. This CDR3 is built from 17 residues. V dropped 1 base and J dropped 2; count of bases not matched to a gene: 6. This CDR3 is CSVEGTSGRVPTDTQYF. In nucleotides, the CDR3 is TGCAGCGTTGAAGGGACTAGCGGGAGAGTCCCCACAGATACGCAGTATTTT.

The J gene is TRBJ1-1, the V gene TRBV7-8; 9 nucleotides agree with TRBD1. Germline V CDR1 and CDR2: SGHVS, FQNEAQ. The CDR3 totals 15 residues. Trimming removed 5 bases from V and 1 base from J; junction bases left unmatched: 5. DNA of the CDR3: TGTGCCAGCAGCGCCGGACAGGGGAAGAACACTGAAGCTTTCTTT. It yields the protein CASSAGQGKNTEAFF. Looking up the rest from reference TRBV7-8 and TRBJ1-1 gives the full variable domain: GAGVSQSPRYKVAKRGQDVALRCDPISGHVSLFWYQQALGQGPEFLTYFQNEAQLDKSGLPSDRFFAERPEGSVSTLKIQRTQQEDSAVYLCASSAGQGKNTEAFFGQGTRLTVV.

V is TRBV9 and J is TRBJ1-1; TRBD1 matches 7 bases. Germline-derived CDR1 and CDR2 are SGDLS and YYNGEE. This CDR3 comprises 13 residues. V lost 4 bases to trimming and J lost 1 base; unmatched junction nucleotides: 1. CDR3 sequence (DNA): TGTGCCAGCAGCTCAGGGGGGAACACTGAAGCTTTCTTT. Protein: CASSSGGNTEAFF.

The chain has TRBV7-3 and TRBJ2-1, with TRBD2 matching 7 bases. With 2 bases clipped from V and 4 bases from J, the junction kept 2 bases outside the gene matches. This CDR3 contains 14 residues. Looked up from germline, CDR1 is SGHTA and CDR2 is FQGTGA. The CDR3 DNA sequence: TGTGCCAGCAGCTTACTAGCGGCTTACAATGAGCAGTTCTTC. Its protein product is CASSLLAAYNEQFF.

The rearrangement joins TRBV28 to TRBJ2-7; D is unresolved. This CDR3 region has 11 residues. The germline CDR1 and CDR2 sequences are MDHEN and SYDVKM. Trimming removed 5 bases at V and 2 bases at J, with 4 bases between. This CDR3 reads CASSQTYEQYF. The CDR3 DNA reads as TGTGCCAGCAGTCAGACCTACGAGCAGTACTTC.

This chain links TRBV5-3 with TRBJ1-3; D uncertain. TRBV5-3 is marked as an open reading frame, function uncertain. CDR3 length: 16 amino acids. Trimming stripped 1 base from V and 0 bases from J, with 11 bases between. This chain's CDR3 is CARSLPTRSSGNTIYF. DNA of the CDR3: TGTGCCAGAAGCTTGCCGACACGGTCCTCTGGAAACACCATATATTTT.

As DNA, the CDR3 is TGTGCCAGCAGTTTGGGACATCAAGAGACCCAGTACTTC. This translates into CASSLGHQETQYF. V usage is TRBV28 and J usage is TRBJ2-5; tentatively, D is TRBD1 (6 bases). The ends were cut back, 3 bases at V and 2 bases at J, with 7 bases in the middle. The CDR3 runs 13 residues. Germline V gene data show CDR1 as MDHEN and CDR2 as SYDVKM.

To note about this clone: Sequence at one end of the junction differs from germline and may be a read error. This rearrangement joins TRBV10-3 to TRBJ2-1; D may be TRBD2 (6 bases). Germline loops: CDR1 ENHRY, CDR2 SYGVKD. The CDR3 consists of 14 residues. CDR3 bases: TGTGCCATCAGTGATCGGGGGATCTACGATGAGCAGTTCTTC. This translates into CAISDRGIYDEQFF.

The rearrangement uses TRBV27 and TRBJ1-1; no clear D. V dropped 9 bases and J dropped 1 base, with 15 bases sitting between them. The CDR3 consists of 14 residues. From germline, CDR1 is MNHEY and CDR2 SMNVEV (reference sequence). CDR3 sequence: CASKLVVGNTEAFF. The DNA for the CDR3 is TGTGCCAGTAAACTAGTGGTGGGGAACACTGAAGCTTTCTTT.

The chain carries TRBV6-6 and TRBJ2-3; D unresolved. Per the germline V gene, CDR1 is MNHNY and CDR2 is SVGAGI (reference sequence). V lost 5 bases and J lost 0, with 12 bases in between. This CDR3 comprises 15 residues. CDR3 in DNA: TGTGCCAGCAGTAGGTCTGCGGCTAGCACAGATACGCAGTATTTT. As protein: CASSRSAASTDTQYF.

CDR3 residues: CAWWGYEQFF. CDR3 coding DNA: TGTGCCTGGTGGGGCTATGAGCAGTTCTTC. This chain joins TRBV30 and TRBJ2-1; TRBD1 might be the D (5 bases). The germline gives CDR1 GTSNPN, CDR2 SVGIG (reference sequence). V lost 5 bases and J lost 8, with 7 bases in between. This CDR3 has 10 amino acids. The full variable domain, in which reference TRBV30 and TRBJ2-1 provide the parts outside the CDR3, is SQTIHQWPATLVQPVGSPLSLECTVEGTSNPNLYWYRQAAGRGLQLLFYSVGIGQISSEVPQNLSASRPQDRQFILSSKKLLLSDSGFYLCAWWGYEQFFGPGTRLTVL.

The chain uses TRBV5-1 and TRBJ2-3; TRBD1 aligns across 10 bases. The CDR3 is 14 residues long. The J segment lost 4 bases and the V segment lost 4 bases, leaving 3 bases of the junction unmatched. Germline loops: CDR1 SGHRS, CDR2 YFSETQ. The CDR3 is CASSPGQGADTQYF. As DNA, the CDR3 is TGCGCCAGCAGCCCTGGACAGGGGGCAGATACGCAGTATTTT. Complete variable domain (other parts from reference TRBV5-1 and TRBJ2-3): KAGVTQTPRYLIKTRGQQVTLSCSPISGHRSVSWYQQTPGQGLQFLFEYFSETQRNKGNFPGRFSGRQFSNSRSEMNVSTLELGDSALYLCASSPGQGADTQYFGPGTRLTVL.

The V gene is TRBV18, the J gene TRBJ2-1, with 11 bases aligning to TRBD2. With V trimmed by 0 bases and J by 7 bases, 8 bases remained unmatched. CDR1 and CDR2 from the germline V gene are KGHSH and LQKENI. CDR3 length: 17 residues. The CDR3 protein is CASSPPSLAGGLNEQFF. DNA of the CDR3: TGTGCCAGCTCACCACCGTCCCTAGCGGGAGGTTTGAATGAGCAGTTCTTC.

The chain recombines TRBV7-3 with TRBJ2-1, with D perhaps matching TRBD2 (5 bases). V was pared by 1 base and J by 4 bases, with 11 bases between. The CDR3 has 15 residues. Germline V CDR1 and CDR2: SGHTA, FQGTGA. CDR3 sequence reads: CASSLIGGGYNEQFF. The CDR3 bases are TGTGCCAGCAGCTTAATCGGTGGCGGGTACAATGAGCAGTTCTTC.

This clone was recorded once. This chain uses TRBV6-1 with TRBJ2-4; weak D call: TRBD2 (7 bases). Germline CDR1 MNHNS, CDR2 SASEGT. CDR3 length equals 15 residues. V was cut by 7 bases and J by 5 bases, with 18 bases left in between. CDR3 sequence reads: CASIDLTGGQNIQYF. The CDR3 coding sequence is TGTGCCAGCATTGACTTAACGGGGGGCCAAAACATTCAGTACTTC.

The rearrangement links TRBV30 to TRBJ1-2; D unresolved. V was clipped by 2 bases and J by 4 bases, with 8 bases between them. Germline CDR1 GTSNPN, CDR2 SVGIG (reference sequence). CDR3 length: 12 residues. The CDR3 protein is CAWSLPSYGYTF. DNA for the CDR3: TGTGCCTGGAGTCTCCCCTCCTATGGCTACACCTTC.

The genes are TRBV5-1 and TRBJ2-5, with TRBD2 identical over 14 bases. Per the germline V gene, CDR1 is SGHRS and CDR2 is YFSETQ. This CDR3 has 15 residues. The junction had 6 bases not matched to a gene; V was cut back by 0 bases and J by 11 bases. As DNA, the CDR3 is TGCGCCAGCAGCTTGGGACTAGCGGGAGGGCCTGGGCAGTACTTC. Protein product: CASSLGLAGGPGQYF.

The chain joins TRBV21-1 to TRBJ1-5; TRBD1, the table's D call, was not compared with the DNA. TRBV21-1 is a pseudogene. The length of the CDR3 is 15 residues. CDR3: CASSKVHRGNQPQHF. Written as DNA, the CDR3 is TGTGCCAGCAGCAAGGTTCACAGGGGGAATCAGCCCCAGCATTTT.

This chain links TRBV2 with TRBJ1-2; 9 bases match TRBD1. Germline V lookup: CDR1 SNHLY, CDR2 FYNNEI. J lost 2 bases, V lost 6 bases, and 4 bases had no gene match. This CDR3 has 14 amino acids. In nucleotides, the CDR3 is TGTGCCAGCAGGGGACAGGGAGGGAACTATGGCTACACCTTC. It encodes CASRGQGGNYGYTF. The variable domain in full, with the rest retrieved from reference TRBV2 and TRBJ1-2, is EPEVTQTPSHQVTQMGQEVILRCVPISNHLYFYWYRQILGQKVEFLVSFYNNEISEKSEIFDDQFSVERPDGSNFTLKIRSTKLEDSAMYFCASRGQGGNYGYTFGSGTRLTVV.

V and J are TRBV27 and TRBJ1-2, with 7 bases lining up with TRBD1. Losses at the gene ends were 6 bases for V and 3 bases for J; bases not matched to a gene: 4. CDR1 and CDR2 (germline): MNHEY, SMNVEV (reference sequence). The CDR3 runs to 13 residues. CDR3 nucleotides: TGTGCCAGCAGACCGGGACAGCACTATGGCTACACCTTC. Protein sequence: CASRPGQHYGYTF.

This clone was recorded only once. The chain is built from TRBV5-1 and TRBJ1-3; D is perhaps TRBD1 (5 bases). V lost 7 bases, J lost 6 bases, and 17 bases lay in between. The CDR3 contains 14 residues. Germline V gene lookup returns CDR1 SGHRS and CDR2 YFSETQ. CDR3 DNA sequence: TGCGCCAGCTGTCCGGGACTCTCAGAAAACACCATATATTTT. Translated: CASCPGLSENTIYF.

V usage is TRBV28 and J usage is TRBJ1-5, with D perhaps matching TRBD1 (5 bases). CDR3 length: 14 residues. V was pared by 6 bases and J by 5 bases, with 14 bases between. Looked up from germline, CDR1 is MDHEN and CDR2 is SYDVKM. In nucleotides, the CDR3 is TGTGCCAGCAGATCCGGACAACTCGATCAGCCCCAGCATTTT. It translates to CASRSGQLDQPQHF.

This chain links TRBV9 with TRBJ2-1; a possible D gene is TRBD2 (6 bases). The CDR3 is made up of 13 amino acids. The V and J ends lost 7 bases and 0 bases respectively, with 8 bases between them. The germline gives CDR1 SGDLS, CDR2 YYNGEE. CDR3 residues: CASGGSSYNEQFF. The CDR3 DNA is TGTGCCAGCGGGGGGAGCTCCTACAATGAGCAGTTCTTC. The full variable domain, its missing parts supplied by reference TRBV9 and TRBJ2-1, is DSGVTQTPKHLITATGQRVTLRCSPRSGDLSVYWYQQSLDQGLQFLIQYYNGEERAKGNILERFSAQQFPDLHSELNLSSLELGDSALYFCASGGSSYNEQFFGPGTRLTVL.

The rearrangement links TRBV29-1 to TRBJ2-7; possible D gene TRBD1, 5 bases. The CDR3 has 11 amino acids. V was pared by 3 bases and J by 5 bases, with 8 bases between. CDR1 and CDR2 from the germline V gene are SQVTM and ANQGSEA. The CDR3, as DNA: TGCAGCGTTGATCAGGGCCACGAGCAGTACTTC. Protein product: CSVDQGHEQYF.

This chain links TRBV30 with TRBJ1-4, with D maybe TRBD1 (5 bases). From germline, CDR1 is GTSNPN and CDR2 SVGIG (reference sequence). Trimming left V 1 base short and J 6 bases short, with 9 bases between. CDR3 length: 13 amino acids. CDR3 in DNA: TGTGCCTGGAGTGCGGGGGGGTATGAAAAACTGTTTTTT. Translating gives CAWSAGGYEKLFF.

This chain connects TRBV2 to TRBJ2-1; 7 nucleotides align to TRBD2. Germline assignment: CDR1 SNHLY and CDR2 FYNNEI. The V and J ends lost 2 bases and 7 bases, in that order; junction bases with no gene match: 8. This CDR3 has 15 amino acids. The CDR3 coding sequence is TGTGCCAGCAGTGAATACGCGGGAGTTGGAAATGAGCAGTTCTTC. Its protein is CASSEYAGVGNEQFF.